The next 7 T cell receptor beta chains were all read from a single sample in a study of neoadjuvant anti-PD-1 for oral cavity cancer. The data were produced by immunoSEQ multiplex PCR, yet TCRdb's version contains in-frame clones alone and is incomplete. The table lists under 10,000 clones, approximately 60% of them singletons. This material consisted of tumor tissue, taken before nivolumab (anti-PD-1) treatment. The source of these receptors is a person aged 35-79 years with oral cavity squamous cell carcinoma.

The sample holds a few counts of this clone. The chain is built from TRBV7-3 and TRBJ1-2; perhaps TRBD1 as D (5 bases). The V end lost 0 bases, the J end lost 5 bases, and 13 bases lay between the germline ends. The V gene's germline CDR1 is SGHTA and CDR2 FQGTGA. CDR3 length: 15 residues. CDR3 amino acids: CASSLTRGEVYGYTF. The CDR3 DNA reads TGTGCCAGCAGCTTAACAAGGGGAGAGGTTTATGGCTACACCTTC.

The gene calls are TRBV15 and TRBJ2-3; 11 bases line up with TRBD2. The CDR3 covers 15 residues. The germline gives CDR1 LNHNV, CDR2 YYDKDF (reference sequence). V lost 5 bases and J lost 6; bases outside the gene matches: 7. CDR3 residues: CATSDPASGGDTQYF. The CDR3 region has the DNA TGTGCCACCAGCGACCCGGCTAGCGGGGGGGATACGCAGTATTTT. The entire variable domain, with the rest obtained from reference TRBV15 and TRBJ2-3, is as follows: DAMVIQNPRYQVTQFGKPVTLSCSQTLNHNVMYWYQQKSSQAPKLLFHYYDKDFNNEADTPDNFQSRRPNTSFCFLDIRSPGLGDTAMYLCATSDPASGGDTQYFGPGTRLTVL.

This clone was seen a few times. CDR3 in DNA: TGTGCCAGCAGGCAATCCCTAGGGAACACCGGGGAGCTGTTTTTT. Residues: CASRQSLGNTGELFF. The V gene is TRBV7-3, the J gene TRBJ2-2; D is undetermined. CDR3 length: 15 residues. In germline, CDR1 is SGHTA, CDR2 FQGTGA. Trimming cost V 6 bases and J 1 base, with 12 bases left between them.

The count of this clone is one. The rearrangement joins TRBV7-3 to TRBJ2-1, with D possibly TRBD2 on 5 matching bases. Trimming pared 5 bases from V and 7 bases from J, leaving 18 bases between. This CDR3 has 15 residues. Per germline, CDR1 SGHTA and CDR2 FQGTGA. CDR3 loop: CASSPRGKGGNEQFF. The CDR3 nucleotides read TGTGCCAGCAGCCCTCGGGGTAAGGGCGGGAATGAGCAGTTCTTC.

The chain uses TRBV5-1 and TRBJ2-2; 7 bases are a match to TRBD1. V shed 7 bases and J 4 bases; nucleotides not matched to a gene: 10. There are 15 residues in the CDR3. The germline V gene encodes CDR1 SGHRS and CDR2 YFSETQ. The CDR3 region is CASHYRGGGTGELFF. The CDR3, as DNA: TGCGCCAGCCATTACAGGGGTGGCGGCACCGGGGAGCTGTTTTTT.

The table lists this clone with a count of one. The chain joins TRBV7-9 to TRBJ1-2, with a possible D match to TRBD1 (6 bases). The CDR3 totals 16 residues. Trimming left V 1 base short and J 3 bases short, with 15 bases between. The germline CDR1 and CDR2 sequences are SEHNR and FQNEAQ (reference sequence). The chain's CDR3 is CASSLGIYREHYGYTF. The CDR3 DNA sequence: TGTGCCAGCAGCTTAGGGATTTACAGGGAGCACTATGGCTACACCTTC.

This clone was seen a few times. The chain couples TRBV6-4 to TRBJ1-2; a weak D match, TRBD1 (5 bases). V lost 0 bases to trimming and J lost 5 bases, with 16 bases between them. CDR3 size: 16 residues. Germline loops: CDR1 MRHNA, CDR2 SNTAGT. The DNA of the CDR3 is TGTGCCAGCAGTGACTCACCAGGGCAACCGGGGTATGGCTACACCTTC. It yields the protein CASSDSPGQPGYGYTF.